This T cell receptor beta chain is from a study of metastatic and nonmetastatic thyroid tumors. CDR1 is SGHDT, CDR2 YYEEEE, per germline. V dropped 0 bases and J dropped 4; count of bases not matched to a gene: 2. The CDR3 runs to 14 residues. Every patient was untreated before thyroid surgery. TCRdb re-analyzed the PCR reads using MiXCR. This sample yields tens of thousands of clones, of which about 16% are seen a single time; roughly 10% belongs to the top ten. Ten or more counts support this clone. What it binds is unknown. General study findings and limits: As reported, TCR beta diversity in blood and tumor was significantly higher in malignant thyroid tumors than in benign nodules.

The TCR originated in a male donor with papillary thyroid cancer or a benign thyroid nodule (not recorded which). Some clones in this sample may be carry-over from other donors' samples. V is TRBV5-6 and J is TRBJ1-2; 8 bases agree with TRBD1. The sample was blood. CDR3 amino acids: CASSLGTGFYGYTF. CDR3 sequence (DNA): TGTGCCAGCAGCTTGGGGACAGGGTTCTATGGCTACACCTTC.